These 10 T cell receptor beta chains came from one sample sequenced in a study of blood T cell repertoires in COVID-19. Sequencing was performed with immunoSEQ multiplex PCR; in TCRdb, only in-frame clones are kept and a portion is missing. The table shows some 190,000 clones, with roughly 80% occurring only once. Material: peripheral blood. The source of these receptors is a woman in her 50s with acute or convalescent COVID-19.

This clone showed up just a few times. The genes are TRBV9 and TRBJ2-5; D not certain. Trimming removed 0 bases at V and 5 bases at J, with 8 bases between. The V gene's germline CDR1 is SGDLS and CDR2 YYNGEE. CDR3 size: 13 residues. The CDR3 DNA sequence: TGTGCCAGCAGCGTAGCACGAACTGAGACCCAGTACTTC. Protein sequence: CASSVARTETQYF.

The genes are TRBV6-4 and TRBJ1-2; 8 bases fit TRBD1. J lost 7 bases, V lost 1 base, and 5 bases had no gene match. Germline assignment: CDR1 MRHNA and CDR2 SNTAGT. CDR3 length: 14 amino acids. The CDR3 region is CASSDYQGAGGYTF. The CDR3, as DNA: TGTGCCAGCAGTGACTATCAGGGGGCTGGTGGCTACACCTTC.

This clone was detected only a few times. This chain joins TRBV4-1 and TRBJ2-6; no clear D gene. The CDR3 length is 15 residues. Trimming shortened V by 5 bases and J by 0 bases, and 8 bases separated the two germline ends. CDR1 is MGHRA, CDR2 YSYEKL, per germline. The CDR3 region is CASSSERSGANVLTF. CDR3 DNA: TGCGCCAGCAGCTCGGAGCGCTCTGGGGCCAACGTCCTGACTTTC.

The genes are TRBV7-8 and TRBJ2-1, with 10 bases fitting TRBD2. The ends lost 1 base at V and 7 bases at J; junction bases unmatched: 7. The CDR3 is 16 residues long. Germline V gene sequence: CDR1 SGHVS, CDR2 FQNEAQ. This chain's CDR3 is CASSLVGLAGVNEQFF. The DNA of the CDR3 is TGTGCCAGCAGCTTAGTAGGGCTAGCGGGAGTTAATGAGCAGTTCTTC.

The chain is built from TRBV9 and TRBJ2-1; 9 bases agree with TRBD2. V shed 2 bases and J 4 bases; nucleotides not matched to a gene: 13. This CDR3 has 18 amino acids. Germline-derived CDR1 and CDR2 are SGDLS and YYNGEE. The chain's CDR3 is CASSVPRIAGEGYNEQFF. The CDR3 DNA follows: TGTGCCAGCAGCGTCCCGAGGATAGCGGGAGAAGGGTACAATGAGCAGTTCTTC.

The DNA for the CDR3 is TGTGCCACCAGTGGATCCTTGGCGAGGGGGTCTAGGGATGAGCAGTTCTTC. Protein product: CATSGSLARGSRDEQFF. This sequence joins TRBV24-1 and TRBJ2-1; possible D gene TRBD1, 6 bases. The CDR3 contains 17 residues. The germline gives CDR1 KGHDR, CDR2 SFDVKD. V shed 5 bases and J shed 8 bases, with 24 bases lying between them.

This rearrangement joins TRBV28 to TRBJ2-3; a possible D gene is TRBD2 (6 bases). Between the trimmed V and J ends, which lost 6 bases and 4 bases, there was a span of 17 bases. The length of the CDR3 is 15 residues. Germline lookup yields CDR1 MDHEN and CDR2 SYDVKM. The CDR3 loop is CASSLIAGGADTQYF. The CDR3 DNA sequence: TGTGCCAGCAGCCTCATTGCAGGAGGGGCAGATACGCAGTATTTT. Filled out from reference TRBV28 and TRBJ2-3, the complete variable domain reads DVKVTQSSRYLVKRTGEKVFLECVQDMDHENMFWYRQDPGLGLRLIYFSYDVKMKEKGDIPEGYSVSREKKERFSLILESASTNQTSMYLCASSLIAGGADTQYFGPGTRLTVL.

The sample holds a few counts of this clone. The rearrangement uses TRBV3-1 (or the pseudogene TRBV3-2) and TRBJ2-7, with no clear D. The CDR3 is 15 residues long. CDR1 is LGHDT and CDR2 is YNNKEL in the germline V gene (reference sequence). V was pared by 0 bases and J by 3 bases, with 12 bases between. The CDR3 protein is CASSQDRFVYYEQYF. The CDR3 bases are TGTGCCAGCAGCCAAGATCGGTTCGTATACTACGAGCAGTACTTC.

The chain has TRBV5-1 and TRBJ1-1, with D uncertain. The V gene lost 0 bases and the J gene lost 1 base, with 4 bases spanning the gap. The germline V gene encodes CDR1 SGHRS and CDR2 YFSETQ. This CDR3 is built from 13 residues. Here the CDR3 reads CASSLASNTEAFF. CDR3 DNA sequence: TGCGCCAGCAGCTTGGCTTCGAACACTGAAGCTTTCTTT. Full variable domain (remainder filled in from reference TRBV5-1 and TRBJ1-1): KAGVTQTPRYLIKTRGQQVTLSCSPISGHRSVSWYQQTPGQGLQFLFEYFSETQRNKGNFPGRFSGRQFSNSRSEMNVSTLELGDSALYLCASSLASNTEAFFGQGTRLTVV.

The chain is built from TRBV5-4 and TRBJ2-7, with 7 bases lining up with TRBD2. The CDR3 contains 15 residues. V lost 4 bases, J lost 6 bases, and 13 bases stayed unmatched. The germline V gene encodes CDR1 SGHNT and CDR2 YYREEE (reference sequence). CDR3 bases: TGTGCCAGCAGCCCTAGTAGGGCGGGAGCTGTCGAGCAGTACTTC. It is translated as CASSPSRAGAVEQYF. The whole variable domain, remainder taken from reference TRBV5-4 and TRBJ2-7, is ETGVTQSPTHLIKTRGQQVTLRCSSQSGHNTVSWYQQALGQGPQFIFQYYREEENGRGNFPPRFSGLQFPNYSSELNVNALELDDSALYLCASSPSRAGAVEQYFGPGTRLTVT.